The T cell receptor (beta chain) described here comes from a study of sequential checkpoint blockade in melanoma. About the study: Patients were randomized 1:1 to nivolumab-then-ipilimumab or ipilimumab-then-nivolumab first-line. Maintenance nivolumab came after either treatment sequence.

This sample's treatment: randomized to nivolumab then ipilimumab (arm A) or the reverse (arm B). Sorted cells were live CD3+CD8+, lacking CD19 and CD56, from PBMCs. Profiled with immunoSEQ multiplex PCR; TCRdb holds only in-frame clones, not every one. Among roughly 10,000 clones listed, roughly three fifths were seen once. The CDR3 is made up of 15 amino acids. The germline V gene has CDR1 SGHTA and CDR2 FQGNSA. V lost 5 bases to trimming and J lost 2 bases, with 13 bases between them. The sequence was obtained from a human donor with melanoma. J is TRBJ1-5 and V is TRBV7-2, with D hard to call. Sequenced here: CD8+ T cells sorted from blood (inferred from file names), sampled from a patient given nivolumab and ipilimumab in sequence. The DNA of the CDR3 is TGTGCCAGCAGCAAACTAAGCCTTGGCAATCAGCCCCAGCATTTT. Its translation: CASSKLSLGNQPQHF.